This entry describes one TCR beta chain. This sample stems from a study of shared clonotypes between healthy human individuals. Positively selected for CCR7, the CD45RO-negative cells used as naive CD8 cells excluded terminally differentiated effector memory CD45RA+ cells. The protocol was immunoSEQ multiplex PCR, while the TCRdb copy is restricted to in-frame clones and leaves out a portion. The data show 2 million to 2.5 million clones, with over 85% seen just once and about 1.1% held by the top ten. The receptor's source is a man aged 18 to 35 in good health. The sequenced sample consisted of naive CD8+ T cells sorted from blood.

The CDR3 DNA follows: TGTGCCATCCGCGGGGACAGGGTATCCTACAATGAGCAGTTCTTC. It is translated as CAIRGDRVSYNEQFF. The rearrangement uses TRBV10-3 and TRBJ2-1, with 9 bases identical to TRBD1. The V gene end was trimmed by 8 bases and the J gene end by 1 base; junction bases not matched to a gene: 6. CDR3 size: 15 residues. Per the germline V gene, CDR1 is ENHRY and CDR2 is SYGVKD.